This TCR beta chain stems from a study of metastatic and nonmetastatic thyroid tumors. As for the study in general: Repertoires from malignant and benign thyroid patients were compared across blood and tumor or nodule tissue.

Thyroid surgery was preceded by no treatment in any patient. As processed by the authors: The study built a papillary thyroid cancer distant-metastasis classifier from CDR3 differences across clinicopathological groups. MiXCR reprocessed the PCR reads for TCRdb. These V and J calls are TCRdb output, not the study's own analysis. The sample consists of about 8,400 clones, approximately 30% of them appearing once. General study findings and limits: Across blood and tumor, TCR beta diversity in malignant thyroid tumors was reportedly significantly higher than in benign nodules.

Remarks on this clone: Its antigen is unidentified.

The TCR was taken from a female donor with papillary thyroid cancer or a benign thyroid nodule (not recorded which). Some clones in this sample may be carry-over from other donors' samples. Sequencing input: tumor tissue.

The CDR3 nucleotides read TGTGCCATCAGTCCCGGACAGGGCAACGAGCAGTACTTC. Encoded protein: CAISPGQGNEQYF. This chain joins TRBV10-3 and TRBJ2-7; TRBD1 aligns across 8 bases. Germline trimming cut 5 bases from V and 5 bases from J; bases unmatched to any gene: 5. Germline lookup yields CDR1 ENHRY and CDR2 SYGVKD. The CDR3 sequence is 13 residues long.